Listed below are T cell receptor beta chains from one sample, sequenced in a study of graft-versus-host responses after intestinal transplantation. Their target antigens are unknown. This table comes from immunoSEQ multiplex PCR, and its TCRdb copy is limited to in-frame clones, with some not included. This table holds about 88,000 clones, approximately 94% found once. The input for sequencing was unstimulated CD4+ T cells sorted from spleen or lymph node cells, taken before transplant. The source is a human donor who was the organ donor for an intestinal transplant. The CDR3 runs from the conserved cysteine through the conserved F or W. Each record gives: J gene, CDR3 length, V gene, D gene, clone size, CDR3 DNA, CDR3 protein. A D gene is named only where the DNA matches it firmly. Not all rows give a size; the values are once, few, many and, for expanded clones, a class.

TRBJ2-5 12 TRBV30 . . TGTGCCTGGAGTTTTCTCCAAGAGACCCAGTACTTC CAWSFLQETQYF
TRBJ2-3 14 TRBV18 . . TGTGCCAGCTCACCAGGGCCTAGCACAGATACGCAGTATTTT CASSPGPSTDTQYF
TRBJ2-5 12 TRBV18 . . TGTGCCAGCTCACGGACTGAAGAGACCCAGTACTTC CASSRTEETQYF
TRBJ2-3 12 TRBV29-1 . . TGCAGCGGTGGATTCCTCGACAGTTGGAAGTATTTT CSGGFLDSWKYF
TRBJ1-1 15 TRBV6-1 . . TGTGCCAGCAGTGAATTCAGGTGGCTTAACACTGAAGCTTTCTTT CASSEFRWLNTEAFF
TRBJ1-3 15 TRBV7-8 . . TGTGCCAGCAACTATGGAGACAGAACTGGAAACACCATATATTTT CASNYGDRTGNTIYF
TRBJ2-5 15 TRBV5-6 TRBD2 once TGTGCCAGCAGCGAGACTAGCGGGTACCAAGAGACCCAGTACTTC CASSETSGYQETQYF
TRBJ2-6 18 TRBV4-3 TRBD1 . TGCGCCAGCAGCCAGGCCGGGACAGGGTATTCTGGGGCCAACGTCCTGACTTTC CASSQAGTGYSGANVLTF
TRBJ1-1 14 TRBV6-5 . . TGTGCCAGCAGTTACTCGAGCAAGGTCACTGAAGCTCTCTTT CASSYSSKVTEALF
TRBJ2-7 15 TRBV9 . few TGTGCCAGCAGCACAGAGCCAACTAGGCTCTACGAGCAGTACTTC CASSTEPTRLYEQYF
TRBJ2-7 14 TRBV2 TRBD2 . TGTGCCGGCGGGGGGGCATCCCTAACCTACGAGCAGTACTTC CAGGGASLTYEQYF
TRBJ1-4 15 TRBV9 TRBD1 . TGTGCCAGCAGCCTGGGGACAGGGACCGTTGAAAAACTGTTTTTT CASSLGTGTVEKLFF
TRBJ1-1 15 TRBV6-5 TRBD1 . TGTGCCAGCAGTTGGGGTTGGACAGGGGACACTGAAGCTTTCTTT CASSWGWTGDTEAFF
TRBJ1-1 13 TRBV6-1 . once TGTGCCAGCAGTAAACAGGATCGGACTGAAGCTTTCTTT CASSKQDRTEAFF
TRBJ1-5 12 TRBV10-3 TRBD1 . TGTGCCATCTGGGACAGAAATCAGCCCCAGCATTTT CAIWDRNQPQHF
TRBJ1-1 17 TRBV5-1 . . TGCGCCAGCAGTAGGGCGATAGGTACGGGGACGAACACTGAAGCTTTCTTT CASSRAIGTGTNTEAFF
TRBJ2-7 11 TRBV28 . . TGTGCCAGCAGTCGGACCTACGAGCAGTACTTC CASSRTYEQYF
TRBJ2-2 15 TRBV28 TRBD1 . TGTGCCAGCAGCAACCAGATGACAGGGCCCGGGGAGCTGTTTTTT CASSNQMTGPGELFF
TRBJ1-1 14 TRBV10-3 TRBD1 . TGTGCCATCAGTGGGGGGACAGGGGACACTGAAGCTTTCTTT CAISGGTGDTEAFF
TRBJ2-3 16 TRBV6-4 TRBD2 . TGTGCCAGCAGTGACTCGAGCGGGGGGAGCGCAGATACGCAGTATTTT CASSDSSGGSADTQYF
TRBJ2-7 15 TRBV27 TRBD1 . TGTGCCAGCAGACCGACAGGGGATCTTTCCTACGGGCAGTACTTC CASRPTGDLSYGQYF
TRBJ2-3 14 TRBV7-2 TRBD2 few TGTGCCAGCAGCTCTAGCGGGGGGGCAGATACGCAGTATTTT CASSSSGGADTQYF
TRBJ2-1 13 TRBV5-1 . once TGCGCCAGCAGGTCCAGCACGTACAATGAGCAGTTCTTC CASRSSTYNEQFF
TRBJ1-6 13 TRBV10-1 TRBD1 . TGCGCCAGCCAGGGACAGGGGCATTCACCCCTCCACTTT CASQGQGHSPLHF
TRBJ2-7 16 TRBV4-3 TRBD2 . TGCGCCAGCAGCCCGACTAGCGGCTATTCGACCTACGAGCAGTACTTC CASSPTSGYSTYEQYF
TRBJ2-3 17 TRBV5-6 TRBD2 . TGTGCCCGCAGCCTGGGGCCTAGCGGGGGGGCAAGGGATACGCAGTATTTT CARSLGPSGGARDTQYF
TRBJ1-3 16 TRBV6-6 . . TGTGCCAGCAGTTCTCCGGGACTGCCCTATGGAAACACCATATATTTT CASSSPGLPYGNTIYF
TRBJ1-4 14 TRBV5-1 . . TGCGCCAGCAGCTTGGATGCAACTAATGAAAAACTGTTTTTT CASSLDATNEKLFF
TRBJ1-6 15 TRBV5-5 TRBD1 . TGTGCCAGCAGCTTGTGGGACAGCTATAATTCACCCCTCCACTTT CASSLWDSYNSPLHF
TRBJ2-6 17 TRBV19 . . TGTGCCAGTAGTATACAGGGGACTATCTCTGGGGCCAACGTCCTGACTTTC CASSIQGTISGANVLTF
TRBJ1-1 13 TRBV14 . . TGTGCCAGCAGTCTGACAAGGAACACTGAAGCTTTCTTT CASSLTRNTEAFF
TRBJ2-7 14 TRBV4-2 TRBD2 . TGTGCCAGCAGCCAAATAGGACTAGCGAGGAACATGTACTTC CASSQIGLARNMYF
TRBJ2-3 14 TRBV6-5 . . TGTGCCAGCAGACCGGGGGCTCTGAGAGATACGCAGTATTTT CASRPGALRDTQYF
TRBJ1-2 16 TRBV6-1 . . TGTGCCAGCAGTGAAGCTCGAGTCCCGGTAGGCTATGGCTACACCTTC CASSEARVPVGYGYTF
TRBJ2-5 10 TRBV20-1 . . TGCAGTGCCACTGGGGAGACCCAGTACTTC CSATGETQYF
TRBJ1-2 15 TRBV6-1 . . TGTGCCAGCAGTGAAGCTCCAGGTAGTCGCTATGGCTACACCTTC CASSEAPGSRYGYTF
TRBJ1-1 15 TRBV5-1 . . TGCGCCAGCAGCTTGTCCCTTAGGGAGGAAACTGAAGCTTTCTTT CASSLSLREETEAFF
TRBJ1-1 15 TRBV6-5 TRBD1 . TGTGCCAGCAGCTCGACAGGGCGTATGAACACTGAAGCTTTCTTT CASSSTGRMNTEAFF
TRBJ1-1 12 TRBV28 . . TGTGCCAGCTCTCTCACAGACACTGAAGCTTTCTTT CASSLTDTEAFF
TRBJ1-1 14 TRBV10-3 TRBD1 . TGTGCCATCAGTGGAGGACAGGCCTACACTGAAGCTTTCTTT CAISGGQAYTEAFF
TRBJ2-1 13 TRBV27 TRBD2 . TGTGCCAGCAGTTCGATTCCGGAAAGCGGGGGGTTCTTC CASSSIPESGGFF
TRBJ2-2 16 TRBV11-2 . . TGTGCCAGCAGCCCGAGAGGACAGCATAACACCGGGGAGCTGTTTTTT CASSPRGQHNTGELFF
TRBJ1-1 14 TRBV9 . . TGTGCCAGCAGGGGGGAGCTCGCGAACACTGAAGCTTTCTTT CASRGELANTEAFF
TRBJ2-1 13 TRBV7-2 . once TGTGCCAGCAGCTTAATCAGGGACAATGAGCAGTTCTTC CASSLIRDNEQFF
TRBJ2-1 15 TRBV10-1 TRBD2 . TGCGCCAGCAGTGAAGCGGGGGCCCCTTACAATGAGCAGTTCTTC CASSEAGAPYNEQFF
TRBJ2-5 13 TRBV7-2 . once TGTGCCAGCAGCTTCCGGACCGGGGAGACCCAGTACTTC CASSFRTGETQYF
TRBJ2-3 15 TRBV11-2 . . TGTGCCAGCAGCTTGCTTTCAGTCGGCACAGATACGCAGTATTTT CASSLLSVGTDTQYF
TRBJ1-3 18 TRBV10-3 . . TGTGCCATCAGTGAGTCTCTAGGCCGGGACGGCTCTGGAAACACCATATATTTT CAISESLGRDGSGNTIYF
TRBJ1-6 15 TRBV27 TRBD1 . TGCGCCAGCAAAGCGGGACAGGCGTATAATTCACCCCTCCACTTT CASKAGQAYNSPLHF
TRBJ2-7 16 TRBV11-3 . . TGTGCCAGCAGTCCCCGGGGACTGGGCGCGTCCTACGAGCAGTACTTC CASSPRGLGASYEQYF
TRBJ1-1 15 TRBV5-1 . . TGCGCCAGCAGCTTGGGACAGGAGATACGAGATGAAGCTTTCTTT CASSLGQEIRDEAFF
TRBJ1-6 13 TRBV19 . . TGTGCCAGTAATGAAAGGGGGAATTCACCCCTCCACTTT CASNERGNSPLHF
TRBJ1-3 15 TRBV16 . . TGTGCCAGCAGCCAAGACCCGGGAATAAGCAACACCATATATTTT CASSQDPGISNTIYF
TRBJ2-5 13 TRBV2 . . TGTGCCAGCAGTGCCCGGGGTTGGGAGACCCAGTACTTC CASSARGWETQYF
TRBJ2-2 18 TRBV4-2 TRBD1 . TGTGCCAGCAGCCAAGATACTCCGGGACAGGGTCTCTCCGGGGAGCTGTTTTTT CASSQDTPGQGLSGELFF
TRBJ2-3 13 TRBV14 . . TGTGCCAGCAGCCAAGATCTGTCAGATACGCAGTATTTT CASSQDLSDTQYF
TRBJ2-3 13 TRBV7-9 . . TGTGCCAGCAGCTCAGGGGGGCAAGATACGCAGTATTTT CASSSGGQDTQYF
TRBJ1-5 14 TRBV7-6 . . TGTGCCAGCAGCCTAACAGATAGCAATCAGCCCCAGCATTTT CASSLTDSNQPQHF